A single T cell receptor beta chain is shown here with its context. Its antigen specificity is not known. No base qualities exist here, and no much larger clone lies one base off it. Genomic DNA was extracted with the Qiagen DNeasy kit from unsorted PBMCs and from negatively selected CD4+ and CD8+ fractions. TCR beta CDR3 regions were amplified by immunoSEQ multiplex PCR using primers annealing to V and J segments. A synthetic immune receptor repertoire was used to minimize amplification bias, and any residual bias was removed computationally once sequencing was done. Under the source paper's analysis protocol: Custom Python scripts were used to quantify repertoire diversity as the Shannon entropy index. Unsorted, CD4+ and CD8+ repertoires were analyzed separately, except for combined analyses in which CD4+ and CD8+ sequences were merged in silico. Clonal expansion was defined as at least a 2-fold frequency increase after treatment relative to C1D1, with a pseudocount of 0.5 for undetected baseline clones. Clones with 0 or 1 copy at C1D1 were classified as singleton clones, and clones with 2 or more copies were classified as non-singleton clones. By matching protein sequences in sorted samples from the same patient, clones expanded in unsorted samples were annotated as CD4+, CD8+ or unknown. Wilcoxon tests on paired samples were used to test changes in diversity from C1D1 to C4D1. TCRdb obtained this table from immuneACCESS and retained in-frame rearrangements with V and J assigned. These tables miss some clones; where compared with another copy, unresolved V genes account for less than half of the shortfall, and the remainder is unexplained. The DNA was the basis for D and trimming; V, J and clone size are from that table. In this sample the table shows about 21,000 clones, 68% of which occur a single time. The top ten clonotypes cover 5% to 6% of the sample.

The time point tag for this specimen amounts to: cycle 1 day 1 (C1D1), immediately before nivolumab initiation. All trial patients had relapsed after autologous stem cell transplantation, with cohorts A, B and C differing in prior brentuximab vedotin exposure. The trial cohort comprised about 60 patients with relapsed/refractory classical Hodgkin lymphoma whose best overall responses were complete response, partial response or progressive disease. Single-agent nivolumab was administered to trial patients in the multi-cohort phase II CheckMate 205 trial. An independent review committee assessed best overall response by applying the 2007 International Working Group response criteria. Trial PBMCs were collected immediately before nivolumab initiation (C1D1) and during therapy at cycle 2 day 1 and cycle 4 day 1. Peripheral blood was collected in 8 mL Vacutainer Cell Preparation Tubes, from which PBMCs were isolated by centrifugation and then cryopreserved.

The data originate from a study of PD-1 blockade in classical Hodgkin lymphoma (dated by TCRdb to 2018 to 2020). Describing the broader study: Nivolumab dosing was 3 mg/kg intravenously every 2 weeks, continuing until either disease progression or unacceptable toxicity. To define a peripheral blood immune signature of response to PD-1 blockade in classical Hodgkin lymphoma, the study combined TCR beta sequencing with CyTOF.

On the study overall, not on this receptor specifically: Patients starting nivolumab less than 1 year after ASCT had lower diversity and were excluded from later analyses to avoid confounding by immune reconstitution. Baseline TCR diversity was reported as lower in newly diagnosed patients than in healthy donors, and lower still in relapsed/refractory patients. Trial patients with a complete response had baseline diversity similar to that of newly diagnosed patients, while partial responders and progressors had significantly lower diversity. A significant rise by C4D1 was seen in CD4+ but not CD8+ TCR diversity (p=0.0027 vs p=0.16), with the rise being most apparent in complete responders (p=0.02). The study was limited to a single clinical trial cohort, and causes of repertoire differences, possibly disease activity or prior therapy, remained undefined.

The clonotype comes from a human donor with classical Hodgkin lymphoma. The sample in question was peripheral blood mononuclear cells (PBMCs), obtained at baseline.

CDR3 region: CASSLVDRGPGELFF. DNA sequence: TGTGCCAGCAGCTTAGTTGACAGGGGGCCCGGGGAGCTGTTTTTT. The chain couples TRBV7-8 to TRBJ2-2; 10 nucleotides in the junction match TRBD1. The germline V gene gives CDR1 as SGHVS and CDR2 as FQNEAQ. The cysteine opens and the phenylalanine closes a CDR3 of 15 amino acids. Solely the CDR3 DNA is kept, with 45 bases framed from the first base. V is trimmed back by 1 base and J by 6 bases, and the junction contains 2 bases that no gene match accounts for.